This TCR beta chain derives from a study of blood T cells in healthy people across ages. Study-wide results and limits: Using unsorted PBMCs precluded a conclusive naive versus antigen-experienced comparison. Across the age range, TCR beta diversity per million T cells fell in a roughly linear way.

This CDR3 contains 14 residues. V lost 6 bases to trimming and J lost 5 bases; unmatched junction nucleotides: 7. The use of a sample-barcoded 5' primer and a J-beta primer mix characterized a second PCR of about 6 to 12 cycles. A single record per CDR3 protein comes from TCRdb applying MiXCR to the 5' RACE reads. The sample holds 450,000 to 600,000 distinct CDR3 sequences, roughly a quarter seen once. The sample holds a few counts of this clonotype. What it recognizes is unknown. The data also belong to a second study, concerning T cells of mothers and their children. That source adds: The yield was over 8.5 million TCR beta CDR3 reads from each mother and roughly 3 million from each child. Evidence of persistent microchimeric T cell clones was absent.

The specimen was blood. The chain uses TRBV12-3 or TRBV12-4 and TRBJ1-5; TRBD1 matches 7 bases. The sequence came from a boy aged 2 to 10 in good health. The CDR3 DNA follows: TGTGCCAGCAGCCTGACAGGGAACCATCAGCCCCAGCATTTT. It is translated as CASSLTGNHQPQHF.